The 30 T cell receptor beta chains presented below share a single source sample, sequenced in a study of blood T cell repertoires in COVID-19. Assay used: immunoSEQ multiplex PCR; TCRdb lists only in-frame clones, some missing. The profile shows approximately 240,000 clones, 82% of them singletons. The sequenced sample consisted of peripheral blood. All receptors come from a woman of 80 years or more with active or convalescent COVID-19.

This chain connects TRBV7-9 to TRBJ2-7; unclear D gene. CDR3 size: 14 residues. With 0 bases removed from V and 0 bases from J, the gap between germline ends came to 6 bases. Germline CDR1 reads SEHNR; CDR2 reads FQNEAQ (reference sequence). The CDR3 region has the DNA TGTGCCAGCAGCTTAGCCGCGAGCTCCTACGAGCAGTACTTC. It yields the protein CASSLAASSYEQYF.

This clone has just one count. The CDR3 region is CASSISEGHLYEQYF. CDR3 coding DNA: TGTGCCAGTAGTATAAGTGAGGGACACCTATACGAGCAGTACTTC. This chain links TRBV19 with TRBJ2-7, with a weak D call TRBD1 (6 bases). Trimming left V 2 bases short and J 4 bases short, with 15 bases between. Per the germline V gene, CDR1 is LNHDA and CDR2 is SQIVND (reference sequence). The CDR3 has 15 residues.

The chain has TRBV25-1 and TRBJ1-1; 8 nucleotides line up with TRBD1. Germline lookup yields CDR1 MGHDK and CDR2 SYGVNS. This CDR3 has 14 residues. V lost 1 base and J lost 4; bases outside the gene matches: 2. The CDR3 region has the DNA TGTGCCAGCAGTGAATTAGGACAGGGCACTGAAGCTTTCTTT. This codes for CASSELGQGTEAFF.

Written as DNA, the CDR3 is TGTGCCAGCTCAGCTGAACAGGGTCGGCTGATAGAAGCTTTCTTT. As protein: CASSAEQGRLIEAFF. The J gene is TRBJ1-1, the V gene TRBV18; D perhaps matches TRBD1 (6 bases). The CDR3 loop spans 15 amino acids. Germline lookup yields CDR1 KGHSH and CDR2 LQKENI. Trimming cost V 5 bases and J 8 bases, with 21 bases left between them.

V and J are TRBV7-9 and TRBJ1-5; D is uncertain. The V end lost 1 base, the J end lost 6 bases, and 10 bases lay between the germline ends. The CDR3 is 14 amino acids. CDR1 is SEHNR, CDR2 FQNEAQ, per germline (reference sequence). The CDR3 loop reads CASSLGAMAQPQHF. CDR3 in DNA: TGTGCCAGCAGCTTAGGGGCAATGGCTCAGCCCCAGCATTTT.

The CDR3 coding sequence is TGTGCCAGTAGTATACGTGGAACAGGGTGGCGGACTGAAGCTTTCTTT. It translates to CASSIRGTGWRTEAFF. The chain recombines TRBV19 with TRBJ1-1; perhaps TRBD1 as D (6 bases). CDR1 and CDR2 from the germline V gene are LNHDA and SQIVND (reference sequence). The CDR3 has 16 amino acids. Trimming stripped 2 bases from V and 5 bases from J, with 18 bases between. Filled out from reference TRBV19 and TRBJ1-1, the complete variable domain reads DGGITQSPKYLFRKEGQNVTLSCEQNLNHDAMYWYRQDPGQGLRLIYYSQIVNDFQKGDIAEGYSVSREKKESFPLTVTSAQKNPTAFYLCASSIRGTGWRTEAFFGQGTRLTVV.

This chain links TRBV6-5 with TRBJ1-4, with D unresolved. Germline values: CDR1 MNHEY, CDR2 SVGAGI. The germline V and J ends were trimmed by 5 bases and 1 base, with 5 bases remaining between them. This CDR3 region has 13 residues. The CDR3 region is CASSQKTNEKLFF. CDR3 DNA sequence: TGTGCCAGCAGTCAAAAAACTAATGAAAAACTGTTTTTT.

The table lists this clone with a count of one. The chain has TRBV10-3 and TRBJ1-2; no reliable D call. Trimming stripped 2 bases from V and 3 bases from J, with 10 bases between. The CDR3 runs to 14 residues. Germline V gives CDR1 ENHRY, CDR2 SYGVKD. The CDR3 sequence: CAISEGNSYYGYTF. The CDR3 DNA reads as TGTGCCATCAGTGAGGGAAACAGCTACTATGGCTACACCTTC.

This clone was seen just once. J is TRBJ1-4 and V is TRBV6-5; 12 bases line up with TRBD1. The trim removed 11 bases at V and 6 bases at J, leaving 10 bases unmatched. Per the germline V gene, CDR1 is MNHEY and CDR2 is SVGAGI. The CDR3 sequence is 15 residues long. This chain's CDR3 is CAGGTGGRVDEKLFF. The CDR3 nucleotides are TGTGCCGGAGGGACAGGGGGCCGGGTGGATGAAAAACTGTTTTTT.

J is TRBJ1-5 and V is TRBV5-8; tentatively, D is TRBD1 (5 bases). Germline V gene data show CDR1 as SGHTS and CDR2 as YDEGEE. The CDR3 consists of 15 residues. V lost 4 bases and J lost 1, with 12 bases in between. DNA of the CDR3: TGTGCCAGCAGCCCTCGACAGTTGAGCAATCAGCCCCAGCATTTT. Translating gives CASSPRQLSNQPQHF.

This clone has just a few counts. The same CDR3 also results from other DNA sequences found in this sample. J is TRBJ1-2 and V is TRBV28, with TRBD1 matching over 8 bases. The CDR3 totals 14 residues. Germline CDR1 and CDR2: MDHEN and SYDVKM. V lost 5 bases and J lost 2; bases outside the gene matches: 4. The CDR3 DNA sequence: TGTGCCAGCAGTCCAGGGGGCCTCAACTATGGCTACACCTTC. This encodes CASSPGGLNYGYTF.

The CDR3 sequence is CASSWMGRTDTQYF. DNA of the CDR3: TGTGCCAGCAGCTGGATGGGCCGCACAGATACGCAGTATTTT. This chain connects TRBV3-1 (or the pseudogene TRBV3-2) to TRBJ2-3; D is unclear. V dropped 5 bases and J dropped 1 base, with 10 bases sitting between them. The CDR3 contains 14 residues. Germline-derived CDR1 and CDR2 are LGHDT and YNNKEL (reference sequence).

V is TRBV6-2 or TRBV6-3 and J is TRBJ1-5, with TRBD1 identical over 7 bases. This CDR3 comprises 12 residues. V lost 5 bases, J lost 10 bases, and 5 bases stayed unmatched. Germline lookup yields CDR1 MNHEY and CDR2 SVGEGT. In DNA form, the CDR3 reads TGTGCCAGCAGTAGGGGGCTCGACCCCCAGCATTTT. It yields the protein CASSRGLDPQHF.

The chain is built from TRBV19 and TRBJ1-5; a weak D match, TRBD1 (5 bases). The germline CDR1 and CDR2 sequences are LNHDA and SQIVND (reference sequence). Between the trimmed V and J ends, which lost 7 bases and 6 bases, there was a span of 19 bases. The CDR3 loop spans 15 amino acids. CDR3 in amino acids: CASTDGGGVRQPQHF. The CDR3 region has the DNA TGTGCCAGTACCGACGGGGGAGGGGTACGTCAGCCCCAGCATTTT.

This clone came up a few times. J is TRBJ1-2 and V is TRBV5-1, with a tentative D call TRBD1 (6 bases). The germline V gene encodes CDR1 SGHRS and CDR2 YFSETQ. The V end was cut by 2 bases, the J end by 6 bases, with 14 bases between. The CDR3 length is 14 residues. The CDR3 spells CASSLNRERNGYTF. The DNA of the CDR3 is TGCGCCAGCAGCTTAAACAGGGAACGGAATGGCTACACCTTC. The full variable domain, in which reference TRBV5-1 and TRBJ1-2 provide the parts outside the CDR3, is KAGVTQTPRYLIKTRGQQVTLSCSPISGHRSVSWYQQTPGQGLQFLFEYFSETQRNKGNFPGRFSGRQFSNSRSEMNVSTLELGDSALYLCASSLNRERNGYTFGSGTRLTVV.

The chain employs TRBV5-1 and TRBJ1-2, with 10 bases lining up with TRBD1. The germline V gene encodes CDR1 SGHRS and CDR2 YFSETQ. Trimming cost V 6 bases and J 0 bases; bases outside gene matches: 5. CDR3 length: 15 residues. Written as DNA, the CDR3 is TGCGCCAGCACCCTGACAGGGGGCACTAACTATGGCTACACCTTC. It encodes CASTLTGGTNYGYTF.

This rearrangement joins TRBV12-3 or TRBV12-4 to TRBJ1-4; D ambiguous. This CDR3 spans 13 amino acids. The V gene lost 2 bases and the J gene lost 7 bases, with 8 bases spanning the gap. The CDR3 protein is CASSLTSGEKLFF. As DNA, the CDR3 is TGTGCCAGCAGTTTAACGAGTGGTGAAAAACTGTTTTTT.

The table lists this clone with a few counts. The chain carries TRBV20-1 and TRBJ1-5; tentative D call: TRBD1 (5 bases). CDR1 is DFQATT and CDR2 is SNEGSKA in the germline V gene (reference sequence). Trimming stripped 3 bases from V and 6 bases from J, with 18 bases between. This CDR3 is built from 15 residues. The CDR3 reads CSASGAGGVSQPQHF. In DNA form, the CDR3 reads TGCAGTGCTAGTGGGGCGGGAGGGGTCAGTCAGCCCCAGCATTTT.

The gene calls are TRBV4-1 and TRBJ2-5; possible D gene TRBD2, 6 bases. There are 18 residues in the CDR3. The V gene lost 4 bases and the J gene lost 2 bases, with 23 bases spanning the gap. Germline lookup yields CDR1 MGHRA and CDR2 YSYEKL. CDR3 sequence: CASSPRSPPRAGQETQYF. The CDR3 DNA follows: TGCGCCAGCAGCCCCCGATCCCCCCCCCGGGCGGGGCAAGAGACCCAGTACTTC.

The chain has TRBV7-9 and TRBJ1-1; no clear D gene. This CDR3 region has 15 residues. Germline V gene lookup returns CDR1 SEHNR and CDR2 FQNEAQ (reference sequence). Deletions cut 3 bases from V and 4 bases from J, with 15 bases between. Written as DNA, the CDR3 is TGTGCCAGCAGCTTTCAAGCGCAAGAGGGCACTGAAGCTTTCTTT. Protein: CASSFQAQEGTEAFF.

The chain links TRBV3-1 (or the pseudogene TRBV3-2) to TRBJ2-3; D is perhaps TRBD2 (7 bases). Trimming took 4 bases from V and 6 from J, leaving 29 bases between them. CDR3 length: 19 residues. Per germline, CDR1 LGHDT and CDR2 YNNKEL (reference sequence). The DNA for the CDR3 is TGTGCCAGCAGCCCTAGGTTTTACGGGGGGCGGATATCAAGGGATACGCAGTATTTT. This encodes CASSPRFYGGRISRDTQYF.

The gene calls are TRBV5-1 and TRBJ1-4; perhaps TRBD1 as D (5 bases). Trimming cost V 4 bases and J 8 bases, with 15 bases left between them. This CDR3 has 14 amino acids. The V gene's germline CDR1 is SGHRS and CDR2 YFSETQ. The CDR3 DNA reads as TGCGCCAGCAGCCCCGGGACTCTGGGCGAAAAACTGTTTTTT. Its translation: CASSPGTLGEKLFF.

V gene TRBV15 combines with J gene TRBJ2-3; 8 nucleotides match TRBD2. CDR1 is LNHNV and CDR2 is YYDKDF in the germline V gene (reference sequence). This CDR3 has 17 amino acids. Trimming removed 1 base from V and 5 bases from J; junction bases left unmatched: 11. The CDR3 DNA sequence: TGTGCCACCAGCAGAGGGACTAGGAGCGGGGGTTTAGATACGCAGTATTTT. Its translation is CATSRGTRSGGLDTQYF.

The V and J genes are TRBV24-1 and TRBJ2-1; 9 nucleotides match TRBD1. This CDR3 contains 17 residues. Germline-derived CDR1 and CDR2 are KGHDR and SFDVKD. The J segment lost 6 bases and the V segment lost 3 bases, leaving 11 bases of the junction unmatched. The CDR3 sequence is CATSDRQPGQGGNEQFF. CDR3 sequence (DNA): TGTGCCACCAGTGATCGCCAACCGGGACAGGGCGGCAATGAGCAGTTCTTC.

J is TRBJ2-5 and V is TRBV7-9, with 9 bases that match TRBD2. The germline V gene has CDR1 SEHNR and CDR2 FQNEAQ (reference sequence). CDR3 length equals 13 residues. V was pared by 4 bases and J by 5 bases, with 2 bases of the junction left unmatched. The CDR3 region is CASSSGLAETQYF. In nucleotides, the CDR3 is TGTGCCAGCAGCTCCGGACTAGCGGAGACCCAGTACTTC.

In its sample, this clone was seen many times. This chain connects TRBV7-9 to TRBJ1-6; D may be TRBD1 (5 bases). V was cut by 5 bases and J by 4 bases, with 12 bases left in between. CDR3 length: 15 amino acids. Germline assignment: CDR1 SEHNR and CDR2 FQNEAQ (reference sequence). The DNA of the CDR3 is TGTGCCAGCAGCCTACCGACAGCTTATAATTCACCCCTCCACTTT. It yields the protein CASSLPTAYNSPLHF.

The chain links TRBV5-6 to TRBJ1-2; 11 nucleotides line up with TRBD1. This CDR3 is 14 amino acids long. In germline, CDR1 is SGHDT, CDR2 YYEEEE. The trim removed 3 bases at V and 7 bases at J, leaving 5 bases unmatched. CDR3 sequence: CASSWDRGWAGYTF. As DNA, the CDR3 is TGTGCCAGCAGCTGGGACAGGGGGTGGGCTGGCTACACCTTC.

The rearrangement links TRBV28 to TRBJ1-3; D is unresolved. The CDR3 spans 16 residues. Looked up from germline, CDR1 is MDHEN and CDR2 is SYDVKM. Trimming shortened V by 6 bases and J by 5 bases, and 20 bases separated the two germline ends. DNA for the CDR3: TGTGCCAGCAGCACCCTCACACGGGAGAGAAGAAACACCATATATTTT. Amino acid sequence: CASSTLTRERRNTIYF.

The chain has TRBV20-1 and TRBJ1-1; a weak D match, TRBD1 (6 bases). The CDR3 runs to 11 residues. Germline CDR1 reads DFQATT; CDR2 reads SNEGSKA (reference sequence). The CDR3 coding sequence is TGCAGAGGGGGATACGGGTCTGAAGCTTTCTTT. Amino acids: CRGGYGSEAFF.

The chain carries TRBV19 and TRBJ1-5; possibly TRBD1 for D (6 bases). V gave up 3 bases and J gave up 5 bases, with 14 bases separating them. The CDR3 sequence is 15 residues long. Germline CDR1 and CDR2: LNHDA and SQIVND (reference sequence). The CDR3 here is CASSIEGVPHQPQHF. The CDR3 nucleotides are TGTGCCAGTAGTATTGAGGGGGTGCCTCATCAGCCCCAGCATTTT.